This TCR beta chain originates from a study of cytomegalovirus exposure and HLA in healthy donors (dated by TCRdb to the late 2010s). For the study in its entirety: According to an earlier analysis of a few hundred of the donors, roughly 180 million T cells yielded 95 million to 140 million unique TCR beta sequences and about 280 Gb of sequence data. An early release covering roughly 600 HLA-typed donors comprised about 300 gigabases of sequencing data and around 80 million unique TCR sequences. Of the roughly 410 genotyped donors, 81% were placed in the genetic ancestry cluster associated with self-reported Caucasian donors. The aim of the study was to test whether cataloging public T cell receptors could identify signatures of past pathogen exposure. The study used immunosequencing to profile the T cell repertoires of several hundred subjects and linked those repertoires to cytomegalovirus serostatus. Along with the roughly 610-subject first cohort, a separate validation cohort of over a hundred different subjects was used. To predict cytomegalovirus infection status, the study combined high-throughput TCR immunosequencing, statistical association of individual TCRs with disease status, and machine learning. A later analysis re-analyzed previously published TCR beta repertoires from several hundred donors and added high-resolution HLA genotyping to study TCR occurrence patterns. Rather than using new phenotypic data, the later analysis identified candidate immune exposures from TCR beta sequences and from how often those sequences occurred across donors. An earlier analysis of nearly 600 of the donors applied high-throughput TCR beta sequencing to assess whether each TCR beta V gene segment acted as functional or pseudogenic. Donor age, sex, ethnicity and CMV serostatus were compiled alongside the repertoire data. A later genetic analysis took genome-wide SNP genotypes for about three fifths of the 666 donors and used that subset as a discovery cohort. All discovery cohort repertoires had been generated on a single sequencing platform. HLA typing included class I and class II loci at four-digit resolution. Typing coverage differed by locus: A, B, C, DRB1 and DQB1 were typed in roughly 620-630 donors, DQA1 in 522, DPA1 in roughly 590, and DPB1 in approximately 450. About five DR-DQ haplotypes were treated as single units for association and clustering because of strong linkage in the cohort. Across approximately 400 genotyped donors of the cohort, an average of approximately 240,000 unique TCR beta nucleotide sequences per donor were sequenced, and around 20% of those sequences were non-productive.

As encoded in the germline V gene, CDR1 is SGHTA while CDR2 is FQGTGA. The CDR3 sequence holds 16 residues, the cysteine and phenylalanine included. The retained sequence is limited to the CDR3, 48 bases, with the frame set at the first base. The germline V and J ends show losses of 5 bases and 4 bases respectively, and no gene match explains 9 bases of the junction. The paper's findings and limits, for the study overall: The classifier was reported to diagnose cytomegalovirus status with high specificity and sensitivity in both the original and validation cohorts. According to a later analysis, parvovirus B19, influenza, CMV and Epstein-Barr virus appeared linked to several top co-occurrence clusters. A later analysis associated 15,000 to 20,000 TCR beta sequences with specific HLA alleles at a false discovery rate of 0.05. Because HLA typing was missing for some donors at each locus, association tests included only the typed subset. Assigning TCR associations to individual alleles was difficult when HLA alleles, especially DR and DQ, strongly co-occurred. The cohort was sequenced for TCR beta chains only, and without alpha or paired-chain data the features that could be detected were limited. The sequencing pipeline was judged likely to have produced a cluster of highly shared sequence variants as a technical artifact. A later analysis found that HLA-associated TCR beta chains were more clonally expanded and had lower generation probabilities than equally common non-associated chains. Correlated functional status among segregating V segments might reflect linkage disequilibrium, but an unknown experimental factor could not be ruled out. A later genetic analysis associated a missense DCLRE1C variant with V-gene and J-gene trimming of TCR beta chains, and an independent cohort replicated the association. The study gave a list of roughly 150 TCR beta chains associated with cytomegalovirus. For the cohort, immune exposure information was limited to CMV serostatus. While some public TCRs were present in many individuals, most TCR sequences turned up only very rarely across donors. A further reported finding was that TCR beta sequences accurately predicted the HLA-A and HLA-B alleles for most subjects in the first cohort. Some IMGT-functional V segments, including TRBV6-2 and TRBV6-3, could not be told apart with the 87-base-pair reads, so those segments were excluded. It was suggested by the authors that the approach could potentially be generalized to other disease states and immunological phenotypes. Roughly uniform sequencing depth across donors was assumed in presence/absence analyses, although this assumption may not hold. Three of the identified cytomegalovirus-associated TCR beta chains were confirmed in vitro to be specific for cytomegalovirus antigens. In a later analysis, TCR association rates were found to vary across HLA loci, with the most associated TCRs seen for DRB1 alleles and the fewest for HLA-C alleles. In a later genetic analysis, fewer N-insertions in productive TCRs were reported among donors in an Asian-associated ancestry cluster than the roughly 710-donor mean. A later analysis found that most CMV-associated TCR beta chains appeared HLA-restricted, with HLA associations seemingly driven largely by CMV exposure. Because counts were too low, roughly 16 rarely observed V segments, including chromosome 9 orphons, were left out of the earlier analysis of 587 of the donors. Broadly in line with IMGT annotations, most TCR beta V segments showed up in productive rearrangements about 87% or about 30% of the time in an earlier analysis of several hundred of the donors.

As for this clone: Its binding antigen is unknown. Base qualities were left out, and no much larger clone turns up one base away.

The cohort was made up of about 610 healthy bone marrow donors. At the time of sampling, all cohort members were nominally healthy, though unrecorded immune exposures were likely present. The donor was CMV seropositive and belonged to the group of more than 250 seropositive cohort members. A peripheral blood sample was provided by each donor, and peripheral blood mononuclear cells were used for TCR beta sequencing. The Qiagen DNeasy Blood Extraction Kit was used to extract genomic DNA from the blood cell samples. The method was the immunoSEQ multiplex PCR assay. The multiplex PCR relied on a mix of 60 forward primers for TCR Vbeta segments and 13 reverse primers for TCR Jbeta segments. A multiplex PCR assay on genomic DNA amplified the CDR3 region of rearranged TCR beta genes. The Illumina HiSeq System was used to sequence the amplified TCR beta libraries as 87-base-pair reads. The study's processing was this. Across the 670 or so repertoires, a later analysis counted approximately 75 million unique TCR beta chains, roughly 11 million of which were shared by at least two donors. A nearest-neighbor algorithm error-corrected the raw reads and collapsed the reads into unique sequences, merging closely related sequences to remove PCR and sequencing errors. V, D and J gene segments were assigned by aligning CDR3 sequences to IMGT reference sequences. For a sequence to be retained, at least a six-nucleotide match to both a V gene segment and a J gene segment was required. Rearrangements were called productive when the CDR3 lacked stop codons and stayed in frame with V and J; all others were non-productive. Following IMGT convention, CDR3 was defined as the stretch from the second conserved V-encoded cysteine to the conserved J-encoded phenylalanine. The earlier analysis of 587 of the donors excluded sequences that lacked an unambiguous match to a single V gene segment. An earlier analysis of approximately 590 of the donors classified V segments as functional when productive rearrangements were above 56.7% and as segregating when the standard deviation between donors was above 5%. A statistical classification framework was built to diagnose cytomegalovirus status from the catalog of TCR beta chain sequences. V and J gene assignment, in a later analysis, came from comparing TCR nucleotide sequences with IMGT/GENE-DB human TR gene sequences. The TCRdist pipeline was used in a later analysis to assign CDR3 sequences and most-parsimonious VDJ recombination scenarios. In a later analysis, every TCR beta chain was defined by the combination of its CDR3 amino acid sequence and its V-gene family, and reads without a unique V-gene family were dropped. A later analysis removed 450 to 600 highly shared, low-generation-probability nucleotide sequences to deal with suspected cross-contamination and a sequencing artifact. A later analysis calculated a clonal expansion index for each public chain from normalized within-repertoire ranks of inferred template counts. Generation probabilities in a later analysis came from a VDJ recombination model fitted to out-of-frame rearrangements, and those results were checked against IGoR. A later analysis scored TCR-TCR, TCR-HLA and TCR-CMV co-occurrence with hypergeometric tests, applying a repertoire-size bias correction to TCR pairs. In a later analysis, false discovery rates were estimated by permuting HLA or CMV assignments 20 times. In a later analysis, co-occurring TCRs were grouped with DBSCAN, and TCRdist sequence similarity was added when clustering was performed within HLA-allele-positive subsets. For co-occurrence clustering, repertoires with fewer than 30,000 or more than 120,000 public chains were excluded, along with roughly five repertoires with anomalous nucleotide sharing. As stored in TCRdb, this immuneACCESS dataset retains in-frame rearrangements with V and J assigned. A fraction of the clones does not appear; measured against another copy, unresolved V genes explain less than half of the discrepancy, and the remainder lacks a known reason. From that table come the V and J calls and clone size; the DNA was used to work out D and trimming. For this sample there are 83,000 or so clones; roughly three quarters appear just once. About 14% of the sample comes from the top ten.

The rearranged chain carries TRBV7-3 and TRBJ2-1, and TRBD2 matches 9 of the central bases. Source material: PBMCs. The sequence came from a middle-aged woman in good health and CMV-seropositive. The CDR3: CASSDPGTSIYNEQFF. In nucleotides, the sequence is TGTGCCAGCAGCGACCCCGGGACTAGCATATACAATGAGCAGTTCTTC.